This section outlines one T cell receptor (beta chain) sequence together with its context. Its specificity is unknown. Sequencing was performed with immunoSEQ multiplex PCR; in TCRdb, only in-frame clones are kept and a portion is missing. The sample holds under 150,000 clones, around 92% seen once. Per germline, CDR1 SGHVS and CDR2 FQNEAQ. After removal of 2 bases from V and 1 base from J, the junction contained 6 bases not matched to a gene. CDR3 length: 17 residues. The sample comes from a study of T cell responses to AZD1222 COVID-19 vaccine. Broader study findings: Epitopes outside B.1.351 and B.1.1.7 mutated regions reportedly drew nearly half of spike TCRs.

The sequences come from peripheral blood, collected 28 days after the second AZD1222 dose. The TCR comes from an adult who received the AZD1222 COVID-19 vaccine. V and J are TRBV7-8 and TRBJ2-1; 9 bases agree with TRBD2. CDR3 DNA: TGTGCCAGCAGCTTAAAGGCTAGCGGGATTTCCTACAATGAGCAGTTCTTC. This translates into CASSLKASGISYNEQFF.